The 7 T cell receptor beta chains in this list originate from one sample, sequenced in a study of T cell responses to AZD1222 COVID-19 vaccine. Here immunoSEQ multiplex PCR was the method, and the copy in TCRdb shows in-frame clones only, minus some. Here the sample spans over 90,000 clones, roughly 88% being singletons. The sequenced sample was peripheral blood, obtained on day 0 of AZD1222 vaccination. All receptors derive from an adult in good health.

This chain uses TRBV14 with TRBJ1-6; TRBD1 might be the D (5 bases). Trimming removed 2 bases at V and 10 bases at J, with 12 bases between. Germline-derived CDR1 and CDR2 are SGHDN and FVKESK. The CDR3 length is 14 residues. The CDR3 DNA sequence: TGTGCCAGCAGCCAATTCCAGGGCTTGTCACCCCTCCACTTT. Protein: CASSQFQGLSPLHF.

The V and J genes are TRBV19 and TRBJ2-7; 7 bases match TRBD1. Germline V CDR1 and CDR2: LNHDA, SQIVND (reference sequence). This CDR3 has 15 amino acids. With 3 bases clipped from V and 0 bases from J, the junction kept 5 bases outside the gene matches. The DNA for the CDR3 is TGTGCCAGTAGTATCCTGTGGGACAGCTCCTACGAGCAGTACTTC. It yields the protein CASSILWDSSYEQYF. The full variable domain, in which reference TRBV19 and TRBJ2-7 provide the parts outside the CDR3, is DGGITQSPKYLFRKEGQNVTLSCEQNLNHDAMYWYRQDPGQGLRLIYYSQIVNDFQKGDIAEGYSVSREKKESFPLTVTSAQKNPTAFYLCASSILWDSSYEQYFGPGTRLTVT.

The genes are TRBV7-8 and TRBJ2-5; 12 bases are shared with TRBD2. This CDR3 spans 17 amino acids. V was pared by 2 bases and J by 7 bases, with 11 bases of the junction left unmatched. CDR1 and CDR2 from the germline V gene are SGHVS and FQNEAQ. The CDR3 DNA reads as TGTGCCAGCAGCTTAATTGGTCCTAGCGGGGGGGTAGGGACCCAGTACTTC. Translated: CASSLIGPSGGVGTQYF.

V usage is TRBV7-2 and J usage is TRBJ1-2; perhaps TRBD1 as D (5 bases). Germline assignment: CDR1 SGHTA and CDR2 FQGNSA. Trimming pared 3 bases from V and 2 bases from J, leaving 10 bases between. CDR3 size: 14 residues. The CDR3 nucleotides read TGTGCCAGCAGCTTCGGGACTACAAACTATGGCTACACCTTC. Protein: CASSFGTTNYGYTF. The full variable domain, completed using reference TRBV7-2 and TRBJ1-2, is GAGVSQSPSNKVTEKGKDVELRCDPISGHTALYWYRQSLGQGLEFLIYFQGNSAPDKSGLPSDRFSAERTGGSVSTLTIQRTQQEDSAVYLCASSFGTTNYGYTFGSGTRLTVV.

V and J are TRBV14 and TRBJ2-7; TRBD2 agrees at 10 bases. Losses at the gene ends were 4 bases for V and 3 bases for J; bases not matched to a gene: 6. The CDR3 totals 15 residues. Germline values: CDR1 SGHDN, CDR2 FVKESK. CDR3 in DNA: TGTGCCAGCAGCCGTCAGCGGGGGGGGTTCTACGAGCAGTACTTC. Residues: CASSRQRGGFYEQYF.

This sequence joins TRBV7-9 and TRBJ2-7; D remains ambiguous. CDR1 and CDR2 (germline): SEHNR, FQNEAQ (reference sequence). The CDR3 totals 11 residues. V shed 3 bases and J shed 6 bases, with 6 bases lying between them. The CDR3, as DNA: TGTGCCAGCAGCTTCCGCTTCGAGCAGTACTTC. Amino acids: CASSFRFEQYF.

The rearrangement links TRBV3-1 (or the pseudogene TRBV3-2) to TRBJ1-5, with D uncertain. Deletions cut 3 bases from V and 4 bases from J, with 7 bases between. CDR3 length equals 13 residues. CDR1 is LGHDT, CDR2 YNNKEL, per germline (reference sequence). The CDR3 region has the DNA TGTGCCAGCAGCCACCTACAGAATCAGCCCCAGCATTTT. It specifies CASSHLQNQPQHF.